A selection of T cell receptor beta chains follows, all from one sample in a study of blood T cell repertoires in COVID-19. Sequencing was performed with immunoSEQ multiplex PCR; in TCRdb, only in-frame clones are kept and a portion is missing. The table has hundreds of thousands of clones, 87% seen once. Sample: peripheral blood. The receptor set was obtained from a young woman who had recovered from COVID-19. Each CDR3 is given with its conserved first and last residue.

>TRBJ2-5|TRBV5-1
CASRTGGRETQYF
>TRBJ2-2|TRBV30
CAWSVGGSWTGELFF
>TRBJ1-3|TRBV7-9
CASSPGSSGNTIYF
>TRBJ2-7|TRBV19
CASSFLAGSDEQYF
>TRBJ1-4|TRBV4-3
CASSQDLREKLFF
>TRBJ1-5|TRBV7-8
CASSREGNQPQHF
>TRBJ2-7|TRBV5-1
CASSGTSRSYEQYF
>TRBJ1-2|TRBV6-2/TRBV6-3
CASSYSGGSYGYTF
>TRBJ1-2|TRBV6-6
CASKNQGAEYGYTF
>TRBJ1-5|TRBV7-3
CASNGGGPNQPQHF
>TRBJ1-6|TRBV11-2
CASSLEGGYNSPLHF
>TRBJ2-1|TRBV6-5
CASSLEGRQFF
>TRBJ1-2|TRBV5-1
CASTTGKEGGYTF
>TRBJ2-1|TRBV6-5
CASRGATPGGEQFF
>TRBJ2-1|TRBV19
CASSISRGSGNEQFF
>TRBJ2-1|TRBV7-2
CASSFSTGSSYNEQFF
>TRBJ1-1|TRBV11-3
CASSLLPYTEAFF
>TRBJ1-5|TRBV18
CASSPNIFEGHPQHF
>TRBJ1-5|TRBV6-5
CASSSDSLNQPQHF
>TRBJ2-7|TRBV7-9
CASSLEGYSSYEQYF
>TRBJ1-4|TRBV19
CASSIGTGLGKLFF
>TRBJ1-1|TRBV12-5
CASGLVGRGEAFF
>TRBJ2-7|TRBV10-3
CAISDANFQGSYEQYF
>TRBJ1-1|TRBV21-1
CASLSLGPGDTEAFF
>TRBJ2-7|TRBV25-1
CASSLGEGGERQYF
>TRBJ2-5|TRBV15
CATSRGLGGETQYF
>TRBJ2-1|TRBV6-5
CASSYRGPGNEQFF
>TRBJ2-1|TRBV29-1
CSGAGTGHNNEQFF
>TRBJ2-7|TRBV6-6
CASRSQGDSYEQYF
>TRBJ1-1|TRBV11-3
CASSQRTGGQGEAFF
>TRBJ1-6|TRBV9
CASSVVQGCSSPLHF
>TRBJ1-2|TRBV7-2
CASSLAGQGGDGYTF
>TRBJ2-1|TRBV7-2
CASSFGLAPLPQFF
>TRBJ2-7|TRBV3-1/TRBV3-2
CASSPPPPGGGEQYF